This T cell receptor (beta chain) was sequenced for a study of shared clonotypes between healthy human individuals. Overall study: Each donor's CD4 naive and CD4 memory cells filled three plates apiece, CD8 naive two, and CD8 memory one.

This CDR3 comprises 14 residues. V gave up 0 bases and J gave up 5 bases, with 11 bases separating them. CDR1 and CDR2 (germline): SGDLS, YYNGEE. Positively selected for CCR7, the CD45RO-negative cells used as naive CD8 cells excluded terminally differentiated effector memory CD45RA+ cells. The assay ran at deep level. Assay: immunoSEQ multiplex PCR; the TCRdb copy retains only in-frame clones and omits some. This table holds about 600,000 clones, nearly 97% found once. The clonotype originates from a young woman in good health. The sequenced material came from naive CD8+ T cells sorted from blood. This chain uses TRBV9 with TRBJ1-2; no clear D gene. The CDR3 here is CASSVVSNGYGYTF. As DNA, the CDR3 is TGTGCCAGCAGCGTAGTATCTAATGGGTATGGCTACACCTTC.